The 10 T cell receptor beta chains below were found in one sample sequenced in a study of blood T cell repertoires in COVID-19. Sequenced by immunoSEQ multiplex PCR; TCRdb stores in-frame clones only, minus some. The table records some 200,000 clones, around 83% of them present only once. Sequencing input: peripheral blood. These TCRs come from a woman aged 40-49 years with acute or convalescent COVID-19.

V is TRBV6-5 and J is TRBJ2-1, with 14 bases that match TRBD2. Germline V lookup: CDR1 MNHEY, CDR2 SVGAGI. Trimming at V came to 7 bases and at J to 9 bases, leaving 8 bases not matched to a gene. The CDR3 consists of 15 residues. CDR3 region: CASTPTSGGASEQFF. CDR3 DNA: TGTGCCAGCACTCCGACTAGCGGGGGGGCCAGTGAGCAGTTCTTC.

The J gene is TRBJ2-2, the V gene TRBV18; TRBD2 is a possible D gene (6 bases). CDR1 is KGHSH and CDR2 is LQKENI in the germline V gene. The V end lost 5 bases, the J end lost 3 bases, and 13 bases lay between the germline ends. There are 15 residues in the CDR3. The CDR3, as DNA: TGTGCCAGCTCATCCCTGCGGGGCGACACCGGGGAGCTGTTTTTT. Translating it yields CASSSLRGDTGELFF.

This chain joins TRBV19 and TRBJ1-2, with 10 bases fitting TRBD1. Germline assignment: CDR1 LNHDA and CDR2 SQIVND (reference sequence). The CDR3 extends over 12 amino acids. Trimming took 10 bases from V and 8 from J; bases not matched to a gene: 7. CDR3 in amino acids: CATRTGGGGYTF. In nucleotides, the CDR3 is TGTGCCACCAGGACAGGGGGAGGAGGCTACACCTTC. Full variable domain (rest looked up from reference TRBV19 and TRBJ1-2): DGGITQSPKYLFRKEGQNVTLSCEQNLNHDAMYWYRQDPGQGLRLIYYSQIVNDFQKGDIAEGYSVSREKKESFPLTVTSAQKNPTAFYLCATRTGGGGYTFGSGTRLTVV.

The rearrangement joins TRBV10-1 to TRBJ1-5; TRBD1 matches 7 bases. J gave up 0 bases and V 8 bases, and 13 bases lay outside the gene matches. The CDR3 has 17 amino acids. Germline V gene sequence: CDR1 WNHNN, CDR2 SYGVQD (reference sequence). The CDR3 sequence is CASQTLPQGNSNQPQHF. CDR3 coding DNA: TGCGCCAGCCAAACACTACCACAGGGGAATAGCAATCAGCCCCAGCATTTT.

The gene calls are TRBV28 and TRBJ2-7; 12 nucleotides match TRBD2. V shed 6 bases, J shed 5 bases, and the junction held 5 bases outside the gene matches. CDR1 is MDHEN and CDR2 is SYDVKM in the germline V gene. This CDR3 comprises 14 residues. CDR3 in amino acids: CASRLAGGSNEQYF. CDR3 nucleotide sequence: TGTGCCAGCAGGCTAGCGGGAGGGTCCAACGAGCAGTACTTC.

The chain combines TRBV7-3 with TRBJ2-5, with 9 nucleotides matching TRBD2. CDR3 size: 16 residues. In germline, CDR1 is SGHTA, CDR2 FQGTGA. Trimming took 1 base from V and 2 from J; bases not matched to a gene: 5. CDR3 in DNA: TGTGCCAGCAGCTTAAGGGGGACTAGCCTTCAAGAGACCCAGTACTTC. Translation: CASSLRGTSLQETQYF.

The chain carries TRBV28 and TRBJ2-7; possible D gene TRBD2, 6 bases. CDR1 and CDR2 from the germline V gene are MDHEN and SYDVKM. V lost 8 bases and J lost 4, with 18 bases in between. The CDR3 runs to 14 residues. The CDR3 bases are TGTGCCAGCTCTCAAGGAGGGGCCTTTTACGAGCAGTACTTC. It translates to CASSQGGAFYEQYF.

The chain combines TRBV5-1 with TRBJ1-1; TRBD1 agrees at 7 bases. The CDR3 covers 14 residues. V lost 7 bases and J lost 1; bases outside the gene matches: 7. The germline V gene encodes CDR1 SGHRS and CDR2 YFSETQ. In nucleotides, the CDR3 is TGCGCCAGCGGCCGGGGACAGCCGAACACTGAAGCTTTCTTT. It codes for CASGRGQPNTEAFF. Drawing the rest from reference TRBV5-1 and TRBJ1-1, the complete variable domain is KAGVTQTPRYLIKTRGQQVTLSCSPISGHRSVSWYQQTPGQGLQFLFEYFSETQRNKGNFPGRFSGRQFSNSRSEMNVSTLELGDSALYLCASGRGQPNTEAFFGQGTRLTVV.

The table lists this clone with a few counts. CDR3 sequence reads: CSVGGTSRHSTDTQYF. The DNA of the CDR3 is TGCAGCGTTGGGGGGACTAGCAGACATAGCACAGATACGCAGTATTTT. The chain couples TRBV29-1 to TRBJ2-3; 9 positions match TRBD2. Trimming removed 4 bases from V and 0 bases from J; junction bases left unmatched: 8. This CDR3 has 16 residues. Germline V gene lookup returns CDR1 SQVTM and CDR2 ANQGSEA.

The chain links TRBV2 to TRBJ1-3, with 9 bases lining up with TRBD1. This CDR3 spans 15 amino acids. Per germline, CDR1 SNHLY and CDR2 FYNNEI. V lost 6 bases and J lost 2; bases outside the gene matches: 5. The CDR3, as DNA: TGTGCCAGCAGGTTCACAGGGGGCACTGGAAACACCATATATTTT. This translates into CASRFTGGTGNTIYF.